A single sample is the source of the 5 T cell receptor beta chains below, sequenced in a study of T cell repertoires in cytomegalovirus infection. TCRdb ran MiXCR on the reads and lists one entry per CDR3 protein. Among approximately 290,000 distinct CDR3 sequences listed, roughly 24% were seen once. What was sequenced was PBMCs. The receptors shown here come from a human donor in good health (CMV status not recorded). Some clones in this sample may be carry-over from other donors' samples.

The V call is TRBV4-2, the J call TRBJ1-4, with D uncertain. The V end lost 0 bases, the J end lost 7 bases, and 9 bases lay between the germline ends. Germline CDR1 reads LGHNA; CDR2 reads YNFKEQ. CDR3 length: 14 amino acids. CDR3 sequence (DNA): TGTGCCAGCAGCCAAGAGGTGCAGGCTGAAAAACTGTTTTTT. It is translated as CASSQEVQAEKLFF.

This clonotype was seen repeatedly, ten times or more. J is TRBJ2-3 and V is TRBV28; 9 bases match TRBD2. Per the germline V gene, CDR1 is MDHEN and CDR2 is SYDVKM. This CDR3 is built from 21 residues. V lost 5 bases to trimming and J lost 3 bases; unmatched junction nucleotides: 24. The CDR3 spells CASSPVAAGGPIASETDTQYF. Here the CDR3 DNA reads TGTGCCAGCAGTCCGGTTGCGGCGGGGGGGCCCATAGCTTCCGAAACAGATACGCAGTATTTT.

The gene calls are TRBV5-5 and TRBJ2-7; D remains unclear. V dropped 5 bases and J dropped 3 bases, with 12 bases sitting between them. CDR1 is SGHKS, CDR2 YYEKEE, per germline (reference sequence). This CDR3 contains 13 residues. CDR3 nucleotide sequence: TGTGCCAGCAGACACACAGTTTTCTACGAGCAGTACTTC. It yields the protein CASRHTVFYEQYF.

V usage is TRBV29-1 and J usage is TRBJ2-5; TRBD2 matches at 15 bases. The germline gives CDR1 SQVTM, CDR2 ANQGSEA. With V trimmed by 4 bases and J by 5 bases, 5 bases remained unmatched. The CDR3 covers 15 residues. DNA for the CDR3: TGCAGCGTTGCGGGGACTAGCGGGAGGACGGAGACCCAGTACTTC. Protein sequence: CSVAGTSGRTETQYF.

This clonotype was counted many times. This chain links TRBV7-2 with TRBJ1-2; maybe TRBD1 (5 bases). CDR3 length: 13 amino acids. The ends were cut back, 1 base at V and 7 bases at J, with 10 bases in the middle. CDR1 SGHTA and CDR2 FQGNSA come from the germline V gene. CDR3 loop: CASSLEVQGGYTF. The DNA for the CDR3 is TGTGCCAGCAGCTTAGAAGTTCAGGGTGGCTACACCTTC.